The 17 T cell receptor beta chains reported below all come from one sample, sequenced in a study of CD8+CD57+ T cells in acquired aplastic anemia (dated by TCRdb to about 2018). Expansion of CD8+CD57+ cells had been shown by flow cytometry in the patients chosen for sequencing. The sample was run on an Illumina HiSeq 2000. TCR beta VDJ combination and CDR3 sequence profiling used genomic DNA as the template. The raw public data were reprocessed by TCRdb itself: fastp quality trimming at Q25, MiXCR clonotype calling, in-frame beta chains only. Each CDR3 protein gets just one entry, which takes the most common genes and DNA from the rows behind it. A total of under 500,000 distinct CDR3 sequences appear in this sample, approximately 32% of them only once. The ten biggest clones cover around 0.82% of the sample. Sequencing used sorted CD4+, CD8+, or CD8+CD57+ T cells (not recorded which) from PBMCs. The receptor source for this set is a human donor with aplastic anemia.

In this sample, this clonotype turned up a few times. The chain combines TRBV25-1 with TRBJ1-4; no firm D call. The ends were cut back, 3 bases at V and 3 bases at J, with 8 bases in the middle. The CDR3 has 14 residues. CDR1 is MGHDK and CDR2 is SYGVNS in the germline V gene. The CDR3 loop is CASSDRPANEKLFF. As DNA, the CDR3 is TGTGCCAGCAGTGATCGGCCAGCTAATGAAAAACTGTTTTTT.

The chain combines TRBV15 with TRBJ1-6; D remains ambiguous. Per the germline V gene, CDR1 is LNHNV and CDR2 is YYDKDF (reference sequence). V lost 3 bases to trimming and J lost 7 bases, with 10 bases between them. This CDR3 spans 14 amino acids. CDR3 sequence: CATSSGISNSPLHF. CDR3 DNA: TGTGCCACCAGCAGCGGGATTTCAAATTCACCCCTCCACTTT. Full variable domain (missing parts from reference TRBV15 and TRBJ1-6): DAMVIQNPRYQVTQFGKPVTLSCSQTLNHNVMYWYQQKSSQAPKLLFHYYDKDFNNEADTPDNFQSRRPNTSFCFLDIRSPGLGDTAMYLCATSSGISNSPLHFGNGTRLTVT.

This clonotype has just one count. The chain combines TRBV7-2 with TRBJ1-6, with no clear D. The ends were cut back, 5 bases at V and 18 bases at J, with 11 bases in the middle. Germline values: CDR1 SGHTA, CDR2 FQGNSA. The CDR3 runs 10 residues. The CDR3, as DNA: TGTGCCAGCAGCCCCCTCCCCGCCCACTTT. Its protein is CASSPLPAHF.

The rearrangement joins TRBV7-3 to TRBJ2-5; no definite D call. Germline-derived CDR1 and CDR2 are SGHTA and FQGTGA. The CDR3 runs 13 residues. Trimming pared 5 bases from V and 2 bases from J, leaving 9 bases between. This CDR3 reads CASSPAPQETQYF. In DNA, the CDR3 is TGTGCCAGCAGCCCTGCTCCTCAAGAGACCCAGTACTTC.

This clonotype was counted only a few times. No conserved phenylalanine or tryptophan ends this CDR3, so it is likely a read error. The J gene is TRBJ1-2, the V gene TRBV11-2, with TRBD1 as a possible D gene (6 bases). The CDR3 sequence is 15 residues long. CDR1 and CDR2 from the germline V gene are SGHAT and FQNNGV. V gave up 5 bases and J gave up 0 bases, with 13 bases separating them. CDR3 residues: CASSPMRTANYGYTL. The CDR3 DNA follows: TGTGCCAGCAGCCCAATGAGGACAGCTAACTATGGCTACACCCTC.

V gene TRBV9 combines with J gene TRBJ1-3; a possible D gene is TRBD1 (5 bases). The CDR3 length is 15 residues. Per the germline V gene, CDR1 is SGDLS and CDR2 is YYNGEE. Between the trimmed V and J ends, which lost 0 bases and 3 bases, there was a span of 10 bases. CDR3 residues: CASSVGSGSGNTIYF. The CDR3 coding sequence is TGTGCCAGCAGCGTAGGTTCAGGGAGTGGAAACACCATATATTTT. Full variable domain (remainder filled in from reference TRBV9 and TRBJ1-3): DSGVTQTPKHLITATGQRVTLRCSPRSGDLSVYWYQQSLDQGLQFLIQYYNGEERAKGNILERFSAQQFPDLHSELNLSSLELGDSALYFCASSVGSGSGNTIYFGEGSWLTVV.

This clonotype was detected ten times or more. CDR3 protein: CSAADRGQETQYF. The CDR3, as DNA: TGCAGTGCTGCCGACAGGGGTCAAGAGACCCAGTACTTC. The chain recombines TRBV20-1 with TRBJ2-5; 8 bases match TRBD1. Per the germline V gene, CDR1 is DFQATT and CDR2 is SNEGSKA (reference sequence). The CDR3 extends over 13 amino acids. J was trimmed by 2 bases and V by 5 bases; bases with no gene match: 4.

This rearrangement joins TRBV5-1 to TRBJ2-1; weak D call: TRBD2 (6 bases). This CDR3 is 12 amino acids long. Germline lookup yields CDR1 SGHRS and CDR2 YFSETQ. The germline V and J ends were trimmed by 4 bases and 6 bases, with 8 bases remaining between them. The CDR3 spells CASSRDFNEQFF. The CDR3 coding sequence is TGCGCCAGCAGCCGGGACTTCAATGAGCAGTTCTTC.

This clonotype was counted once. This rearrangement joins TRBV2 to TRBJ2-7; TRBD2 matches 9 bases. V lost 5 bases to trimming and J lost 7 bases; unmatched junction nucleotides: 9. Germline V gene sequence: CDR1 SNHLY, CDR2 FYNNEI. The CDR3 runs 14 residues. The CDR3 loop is CASSRGGARGEQYF. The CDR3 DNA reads TGTGCCAGCAGTCGCGGGGGGGCTCGGGGGGAGCAGTACTTC. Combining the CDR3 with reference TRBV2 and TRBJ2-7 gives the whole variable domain EPEVTQTPSHQVTQMGQEVILRCVPISNHLYFYWYRQILGQKVEFLVSFYNNEISEKSEIFDDQFSVERPDGSNFTLKIRSTKLEDSAMYFCASSRGGARGEQYFGPGTRLTVT.

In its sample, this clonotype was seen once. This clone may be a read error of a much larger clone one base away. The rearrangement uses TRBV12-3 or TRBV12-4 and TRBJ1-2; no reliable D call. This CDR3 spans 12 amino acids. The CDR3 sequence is CAGSGPGYGYTF. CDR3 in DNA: TGTGCCGGCAGTGGCCCAGGCTATGGCTACACCTTC.

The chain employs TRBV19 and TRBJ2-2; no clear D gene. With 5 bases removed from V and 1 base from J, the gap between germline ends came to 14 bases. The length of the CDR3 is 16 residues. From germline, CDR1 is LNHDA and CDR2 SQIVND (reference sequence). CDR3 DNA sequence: TGTGCCAGTAGTCGTCGTGAACTACTGAACACCGGGGAGCTGTTTTTT. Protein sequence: CASSRRELLNTGELFF.

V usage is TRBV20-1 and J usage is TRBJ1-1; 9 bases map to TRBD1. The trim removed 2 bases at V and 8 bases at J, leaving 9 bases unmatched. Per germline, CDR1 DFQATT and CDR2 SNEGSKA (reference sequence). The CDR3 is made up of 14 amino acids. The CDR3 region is CSARTGGVWVEAFF. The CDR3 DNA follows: TGCAGTGCTAGAACAGGGGGCGTTTGGGTCGAAGCTTTCTTT.

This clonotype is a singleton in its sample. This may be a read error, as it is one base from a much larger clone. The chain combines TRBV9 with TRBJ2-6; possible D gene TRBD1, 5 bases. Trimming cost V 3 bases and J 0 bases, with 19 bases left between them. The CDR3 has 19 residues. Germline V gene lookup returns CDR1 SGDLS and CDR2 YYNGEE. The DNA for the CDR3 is TGTGCCAGCAGCGCAGCTACGTGGGGCGCTTCCTCTGGGGCCAACGTCCTGACTTTC. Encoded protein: CASSAATWGASSGANVLTF.

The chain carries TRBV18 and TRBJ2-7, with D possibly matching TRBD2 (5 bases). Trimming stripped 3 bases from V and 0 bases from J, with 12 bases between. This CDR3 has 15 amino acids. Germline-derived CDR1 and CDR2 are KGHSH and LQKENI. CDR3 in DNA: TGTGCCAGCTCACCCCCGGGGAGCGGCTCCTACGAGCAGTACTTC. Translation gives CASSPPGSGSYEQYF.

This CDR3 is CSASHPIRTEAFF. CDR3 nucleotide sequence: TGCAGTGCCAGTCACCCGATCCGGACTGAAGCTTTCTTT. The chain uses TRBV20-1 and TRBJ1-1, with D hard to call. The ends were cut back, 6 bases at V and 5 bases at J, with 16 bases in the middle. CDR3 size: 13 residues. Germline V lookup: CDR1 DFQATT, CDR2 SNEGSKA (reference sequence).

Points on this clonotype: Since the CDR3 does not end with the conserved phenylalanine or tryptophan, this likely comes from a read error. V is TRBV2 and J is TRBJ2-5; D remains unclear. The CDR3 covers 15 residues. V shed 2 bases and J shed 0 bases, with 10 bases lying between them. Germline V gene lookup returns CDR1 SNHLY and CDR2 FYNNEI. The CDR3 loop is CASSEPQINQETQYL. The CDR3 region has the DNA TGTGCCAGCAGTGAACCCCAGATAAACCAAGAGACCCAGTACCTC.

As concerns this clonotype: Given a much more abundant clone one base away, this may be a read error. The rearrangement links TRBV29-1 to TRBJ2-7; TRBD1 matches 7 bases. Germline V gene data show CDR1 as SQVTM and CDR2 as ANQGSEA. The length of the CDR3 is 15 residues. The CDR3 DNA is TGCAGCGTTGAATTATTACAGGGGAGCTCCGACGAGCAGTACTTC. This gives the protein CSVELLQGSSDEQYF.